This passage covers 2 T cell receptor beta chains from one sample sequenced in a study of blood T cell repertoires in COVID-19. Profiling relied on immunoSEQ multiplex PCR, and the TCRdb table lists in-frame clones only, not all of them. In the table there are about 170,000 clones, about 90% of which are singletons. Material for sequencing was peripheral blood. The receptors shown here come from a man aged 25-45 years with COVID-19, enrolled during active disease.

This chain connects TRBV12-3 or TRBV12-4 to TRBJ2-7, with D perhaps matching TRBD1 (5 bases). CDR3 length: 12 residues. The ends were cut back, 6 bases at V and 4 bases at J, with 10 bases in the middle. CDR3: CASRRQLYEQYF. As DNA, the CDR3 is TGTGCCAGCAGGCGACAGCTGTACGAGCAGTACTTC.

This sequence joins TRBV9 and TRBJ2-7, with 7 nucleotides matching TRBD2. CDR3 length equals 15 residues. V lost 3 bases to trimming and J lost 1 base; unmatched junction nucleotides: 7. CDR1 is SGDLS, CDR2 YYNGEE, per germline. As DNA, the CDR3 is TGTGCCAGCAGCGGAGGGAGCGGGATTTCCTACGAGCAGTACTTC. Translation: CASSGGSGISYEQYF.